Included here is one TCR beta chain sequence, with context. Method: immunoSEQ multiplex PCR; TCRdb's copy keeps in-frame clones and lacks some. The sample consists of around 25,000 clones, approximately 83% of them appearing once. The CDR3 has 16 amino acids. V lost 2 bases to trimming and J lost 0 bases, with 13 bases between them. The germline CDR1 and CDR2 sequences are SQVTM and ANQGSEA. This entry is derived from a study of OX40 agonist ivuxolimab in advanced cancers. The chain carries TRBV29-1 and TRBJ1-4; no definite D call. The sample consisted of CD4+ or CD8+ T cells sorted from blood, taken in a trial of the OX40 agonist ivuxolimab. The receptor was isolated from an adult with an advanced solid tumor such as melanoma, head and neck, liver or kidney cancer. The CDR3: CSVEIPYSATNEKLFF. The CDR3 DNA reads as TGCAGCGTTGAAATCCCCTACTCTGCAACTAATGAAAAACTGTTTTTT.